What follows is one T cell receptor beta chain and its context. Its antigen remains unidentified. The sample holds no much larger clone one base away, and base qualities are not on file. V is shortened by 1 base, J by 3 bases, and the region joining them spans 7 bases. The CDR3 measures 13 amino acids from cysteine to phenylalanine. Of the read, only the CDR3 DNA is kept; its 39 bases are in frame from base 1. From a lookup of the germline V gene, CDR1 and CDR2 are SGHTA and FQGNSA. The entire isolated RNA was reverse transcribed using the High Capacity cDNA Reverse Transcription Kit, and thus expressed TCRB transcripts were sequenced. Deep immunoSEQ sequencing was performed on naive, central memory and regulatory T cell samples, with an average of roughly 3.6 million total reads per sample. Sorted cells were lysed in RLT buffer, and RNA was extracted using DNase-treated RNeasy Micro or Mini kits according to cell number. To prevent cross-contamination, each cell subset was processed individually, whereas patient and healthy donor samples were processed jointly. The immunoSEQ multiplex PCR was used to amplify TCRB sequences from cDNA, yielding 87-bp fragments that span the CDR3 region. Sequencing of the amplicons was performed on the Illumina HiSeq platform. As for the original processing: PCR bias was corrected computationally using synthetic template baselines, and reads within Hamming distance 2 were collapsed, with unmergeable singletons discarded. Reads were aligned against IMGT so that V, D and J genes, CDR3 length and insertions or deletions at six rearrangement sites could be assigned. Within each subset, clonotype counts were normalized to sorted cell number, after which true diversity and Gini coefficients were computed with the tcR R package. The overlap coefficient, calculated on TCRB nucleotide sequences, was used to quantify repertoire sharing. As a proxy for the pre-selection repertoire, out-of-frame TCRB sequences from naive cells were analyzed. TCRdb obtained this table from immuneACCESS and retained in-frame rearrangements with V and J assigned. These tables miss some clones; where compared with another copy, unresolved V genes account for less than half of the shortfall, and the remainder is unexplained. V and J calls and clone size follow that table, whereas D and trimming were derived from the DNA. This sample holds 680,000 or so clones; about 14% were observed only once. More than 0.08% of the sample belongs to the ten largest clones.

Each donor gave one peripheral blood draw, approximately 100 mL on average, collected into heparinised tubes. Naive, central memory, regulatory and stem cell-like memory CD4+ T cells were sorted on a BD FACSAria II using a panel including CD45RO, CCR7, CD25, CD127, CD95 and CD27. All sorted populations exceeded 95% purity. PBMCs were isolated right away by Lymphoprep density gradient centrifugation and were stained directly, without culture. So that batch effects would be minimized, each experiment stained and sorted samples in pairs, pairing one healthy donor with one patient. This sample is part of a study of beta chain features in type 1 diabetes (dated by TCRdb to the late 2010s). Describing the broader study: Mean age, gender distribution, total cell number and subset yield did not differ between patients and healthy donors. In the study, recently diagnosed type 1 diabetes patients and matched healthy donors were compared on the TCRB repertoires of their sorted circulating CD4+ T cell subsets. A total of about 100,000,000 sorted cells were examined across all samples, and RNA yield correlated strongly with the number of cells per subset. Naive and central memory subsets were obtained from all 30 or so donors, but regulatory and stem cell-like memory subsets were isolated from only 8 patients and about 8 healthy donors. The research as a whole found: Only small numbers of individuals were included in the HLA sub-analyses, which left unresolved whether HLA type had any influence on TCRB rearrangement. A moderate but significant shortening of TCRB CDR3 length was observed in type 1 diabetes patients in all four CD4+ subsets. Shorter templates might have been favored by PCR, but patient and control samples were amplified and corrected together, so both groups would have been affected equally by any skew. Because cDNA was sequenced instead of genomic DNA, activated cells with high expression could be over-represented, although the groups did not differ in activation or CD3 levels. Naive, central memory and regulatory TCRB repertoires appeared to be more similar among patients than among healthy donors. At VDJ recombination sites, patients with type 1 diabetes made fewer insertions and deleted more nucleotides, a pattern implying thymic rearrangement abnormalities.

The receptor's source is a man aged 18 to 29 in good health. This chain is built from TRBV7-2 and TRBJ2-7; the D segment cannot be called with confidence. The sample taken for sequencing was naive CD4+ T cells from blood. The cell subset or site tag for this specimen amounts to: true naive CD4+ T cells. The DNA reads TGTGCCAGCAGCTTAGTATCCAACTACGAGCAGTACTTC. It translates as CASSLVSNYEQYF.